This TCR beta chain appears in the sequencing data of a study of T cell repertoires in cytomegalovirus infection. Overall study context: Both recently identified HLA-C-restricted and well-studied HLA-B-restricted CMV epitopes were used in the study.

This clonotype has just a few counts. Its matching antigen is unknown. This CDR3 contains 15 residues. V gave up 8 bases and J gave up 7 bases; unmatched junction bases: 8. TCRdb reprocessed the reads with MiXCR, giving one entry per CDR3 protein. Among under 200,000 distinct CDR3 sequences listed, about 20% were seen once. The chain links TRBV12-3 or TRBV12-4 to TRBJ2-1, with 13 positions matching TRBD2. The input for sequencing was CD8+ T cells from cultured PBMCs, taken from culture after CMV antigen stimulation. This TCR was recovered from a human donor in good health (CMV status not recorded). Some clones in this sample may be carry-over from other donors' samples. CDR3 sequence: CASFGTSGTRNEQFF. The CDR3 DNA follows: TGTGCCAGCTTTGGGACTAGCGGGACGAGGAATGAGCAGTTCTTC.